This entry lists 32 T cell receptor beta chains sequenced from one sample in a study of molecular identifiers for immune sequencing clone quantification. In TCRdb, the PCR reads were re-called with MiXCR into one record per CDR3 protein. The data hold 250,000 to 400,000 distinct CDR3 sequences, with about 21% observed a single time. The sequenced sample consisted of naive CD8+ T cells from blood, with Jurkat cell RNA spiked in. Subset of the sample: FACS-sorted CD8+CD4-CCR7+CD45RA+ naive T cells. The source of these receptors is a human donor in good health. Some libraries in this study had Jurkat cell RNA spiked in.

This clonotype was counted many times. This chain links TRBV28 with TRBJ1-5; no firm D call. The length of the CDR3 is 16 residues. V was shortened by 5 bases and J by 2 bases, with 16 bases between the two germline ends. CDR1 is MDHEN, CDR2 SYDVKM, per germline. CDR3 residues: CASSGPNSIGNQPQHF. The CDR3 coding sequence is TGTGCCAGCAGTGGACCGAATTCTATAGGCAATCAGCCCCAGCATTTT.

This clonotype was found many times. The V call is TRBV19, the J call TRBJ2-3, with D uncertain. The V gene's germline CDR1 is LNHDA and CDR2 SQIVND (reference sequence). Trimming shortened V by 3 bases and J by 0 bases, and 16 bases separated the two germline ends. The length of the CDR3 is 17 residues. The CDR3 coding sequence is TGTGCCAGTAGTATCGCTCACAGTGGATCTAGCACAGATACGCAGTATTTT. Its protein is CASSIAHSGSSTDTQYF. The full variable domain, rest sourced from reference TRBV19 and TRBJ2-3, is DGGITQSPKYLFRKEGQNVTLSCEQNLNHDAMYWYRQDPGQGLRLIYYSQIVNDFQKGDIAEGYSVSREKKESFPLTVTSAQKNPTAFYLCASSIAHSGSSTDTQYFGPGTRLTVL.

About this clonotype: Sequence at one end of the junction differs from germline and may be a read error. The V call is TRBV12-5, the J call TRBJ2-7; TRBD2 agrees at 11 bases. The CDR3 runs 18 residues. Germline V gives CDR1 LGHNT, CDR2 FRNRAP. CDR3 sequence reads: CAGGLGPSGGPGYYEQYF. The CDR3 nucleotides are TGCGCTGGTGGTTTGGGTCCTAGCGGGGGGCCCGGGTACTACGAGCAGTACTTC.

This clonotype appeared a few times. The rearrangement links TRBV3-1 to TRBJ2-3; perhaps TRBD2 as D (6 bases). Germline V gene data show CDR1 as LGHDT and CDR2 as YNNKEL (reference sequence). V was trimmed by 0 bases and J by 1 base, leaving 14 bases between them. The CDR3 consists of 17 residues. In DNA, the CDR3 is TGTGCCAGCAGCCAAGATTTGTGGACTAACCGCACAGATACGCAGTATTTT. Protein product: CASSQDLWTNRTDTQYF.

This clonotype was counted ten times or more. V usage is TRBV29-1 and J usage is TRBJ2-7; 7 nucleotides align to TRBD2. V shed 4 bases, J shed 4 bases, and the junction held 7 bases outside the gene matches. The CDR3 has 13 amino acids. Germline values: CDR1 SQVTM, CDR2 ANQGSEA. The CDR3 reads CSVVGPGGYEQYF. The DNA of the CDR3 is TGCAGCGTTGTAGGCCCCGGGGGGTACGAGCAGTACTTC.

This clonotype was observed many times. The J gene is TRBJ2-7, the V gene TRBV19, with D possibly TRBD2 on 6 matching bases. Germline V gene sequence: CDR1 LNHDA, CDR2 SQIVND (reference sequence). Trimming left V 1 base short and J 6 bases short, with 13 bases between. This CDR3 spans 14 amino acids. CDR3 amino acids: CASSIVGSGREQYF. DNA of the CDR3: TGTGCCAGTAGTATAGTCGGAAGCGGGCGCGAGCAGTACTTC.

The sample holds many counts of this clonotype. The chain joins TRBV4-3 to TRBJ1-3, with TRBD1 matching 8 bases. Trimming took 0 bases from V and 5 from J; bases not matched to a gene: 3. This CDR3 has 15 amino acids. The V gene's germline CDR1 is LGHNA and CDR2 YSLEER. CDR3: CASSQDRTGRNTIYF. CDR3 nucleotides: TGCGCCAGCAGCCAAGATAGGACAGGGAGAAACACCATATATTTT.

This clonotype was recorded at least ten times. DNA of the CDR3: TGTGCCAGCAGCCCCACTTCTACCGGGGAGCTGTTTTTT. Its protein product is CASSPTSTGELFF. The rearrangement uses TRBV5-6 and TRBJ2-2; D call uncertain. The CDR3 sequence is 13 residues long. V lost 4 bases and J 5 bases, leaving 9 bases between the germline ends. CDR1 SGHDT and CDR2 YYEEEE come from the germline V gene.

This clonotype was counted a few times. A clone one base away is much larger, so this may be a read error. This chain joins TRBV6-2 or TRBV6-3 and TRBJ1-1, with unresolved D. V was trimmed by 7 bases and J by 6 bases, leaving 12 bases between them. The CDR3 totals 12 residues. CDR1 and CDR2 (germline): MNHEY, SVGEGT. The CDR3 bases are TGTGCCAGCACCACGCCAGGTGCTGAAGCTTTCTTT. It specifies CASTTPGAEAFF.

This clonotype appeared many times. The J gene is TRBJ2-7, the V gene TRBV2, with TRBD1 identical over 8 bases. Trimming took 6 bases from V and 9 from J; bases not matched to a gene: 13. This CDR3 has 14 amino acids. Germline CDR1 is SNHLY and CDR2 is FYNNEI. This CDR3 is CASREVTGAQGQYF. CDR3 nucleotides: TGTGCCAGCAGAGAGGTGACAGGGGCCCAAGGGCAGTACTTC.

This clonotype was found many times. V and J are TRBV6-2 or TRBV6-3 and TRBJ2-5; the match to TRBD2 covers 7 bases. Germline CDR1 and CDR2: MNHEY and SVGEGT. The CDR3 contains 14 residues. V shed 0 bases, J shed 7 bases, and the junction held 5 bases outside the gene matches. In DNA, the CDR3 is TGTGCCAGCAGTTACTCGAGCGGGGAGTGGACCCAGTACTTC. This sequence encodes CASSYSSGEWTQYF.

In this sample, this clonotype turned up many times. The rearrangement links TRBV29-1 to TRBJ1-2; perhaps TRBD1 as D (6 bases). CDR3 length: 16 residues. Looked up from germline, CDR1 is SQVTM and CDR2 is ANQGSEA. Trimming stripped 3 bases from V and 0 bases from J, with 17 bases between. In DNA form, the CDR3 reads TGCAGCGTTGATTCATACTGGGACATGACTAACTATGGCTACACCTTC. This gives the protein CSVDSYWDMTNYGYTF.

As regards this clonotype: This may be a read error, as it is one base from a much larger clone. V and J are TRBV6-6 and TRBJ2-7, with D uncertain. Germline CDR1 reads MNHNY; CDR2 reads SVGAGI (reference sequence). The length of the CDR3 is 10 residues. V was cut by 6 bases and J by 5 bases, with 5 bases left in between. CDR3 nucleotide sequence: TGTGCCAGCAGGAATAACGAGCAGTACTTC. Its translation: CASRNNEQYF.

There are many counts of this clonotype. The V and J genes are TRBV29-1 and TRBJ2-3; D perhaps matches TRBD2 (5 bases). This CDR3 contains 14 residues. CDR1 and CDR2 (germline): SQVTM, ANQGSEA. Trimming pared 2 bases from V and 1 base from J, leaving 10 bases between. CDR3 sequence (DNA): TGCAGCGTTGAATTTTCGGAGGGCACAGATACGCAGTATTTT. Its protein is CSVEFSEGTDTQYF.

Remarks on this clonotype: A read error may be the cause here, since a much bigger clone is one base away. The CDR3 coding sequence is TGCGCCAGCATCCAAGACAGGGGACCTTACAATGAGCAGTTCTTC. Residues: CASIQDRGPYNEQFF. This sequence joins TRBV4-3 and TRBJ2-1; 8 bases are a match to TRBD1. The CDR3 sequence is 15 residues long. CDR1 LGHNA and CDR2 YSLEER come from the germline V gene.

This clonotype was counted many times. The chain employs TRBV9 and TRBJ2-4; 7 bases agree with TRBD1. Looked up from germline, CDR1 is SGDLS and CDR2 is YYNGEE. Unmatched junction bases numbered 0, after V lost 3 bases and J lost 6 bases. The CDR3 length is 12 residues. CDR3 region: CASSGDRNIQYF. CDR3 sequence (DNA): TGTGCCAGCAGCGGGGACAGAAACATTCAGTACTTC. Looking up the rest from reference TRBV9 and TRBJ2-4 gives the full variable domain: DSGVTQTPKHLITATGQRVTLRCSPRSGDLSVYWYQQSLDQGLQFLIQYYNGEERAKGNILERFSAQQFPDLHSELNLSSLELGDSALYFCASSGDRNIQYFGAGTRLSVL.

V gene TRBV29-1 combines with J gene TRBJ2-1; D ambiguous. V was shortened by 1 base and J by 4 bases, with 17 bases between the two germline ends. The CDR3 loop spans 16 amino acids. From germline, CDR1 is SQVTM and CDR2 ANQGSEA. CDR3 in amino acids: CSVEGTPSHIYNEQFF. The DNA of the CDR3 is TGCAGCGTTGAAGGTACCCCCTCCCATATTTACAATGAGCAGTTCTTC.

The rearrangement uses TRBV6-2 or TRBV6-3 and TRBJ2-1; the match to TRBD1 covers 7 bases. V lost 2 bases to trimming and J lost 6 bases; unmatched junction nucleotides: 4. Looked up from germline, CDR1 is MNHEY and CDR2 is SVGEGT. The CDR3 sequence is 14 residues long. The CDR3 sequence: CASSYVRGINEQFF. The CDR3 coding sequence is TGTGCCAGCAGTTACGTCAGGGGGATCAATGAGCAGTTCTTC.

The chain uses TRBV29-1 and TRBJ2-7, with D perhaps assigned TRBD1 or TRBD2 (6 bases each). Germline-derived CDR1 and CDR2 are SQVTM and ANQGSEA. The CDR3 is 12 residues long. V was trimmed by 4 bases and J by 5 bases, leaving 12 bases between them. In DNA, the CDR3 is TGCAGCGTTGGAGGGGGGTGGGACGAGCAGTACTTC. As protein: CSVGGGWDEQYF.

This clonotype was seen ten or more times. This chain joins TRBV7-8 and TRBJ1-5; D is undetermined. Germline V gene data show CDR1 as SGHVS and CDR2 as FQNEAQ. V lost 0 bases and J 0 bases, leaving 12 bases between the germline ends. The CDR3 is 17 amino acids. CDR3 DNA sequence: TGTGCCAGCAGCTTAGCCCTACGACACTATAGCAATCAGCCCCAGCATTTT. Residues: CASSLALRHYSNQPQHF.

On this clonotype itself: One base away lies a much larger clone, so this may be a sequencing read error. The chain employs TRBV7-9 and TRBJ2-3; no clear D gene. The CDR3 runs to 13 residues. CDR1 and CDR2 from the germline V gene are SEHNR and FQNEAQ (reference sequence). V shed 5 bases and J shed 2 bases, with 8 bases lying between them. The CDR3 bases are TGTGCCAGCAGCACGGGCGACACAGATACGCAGTATTTT. Its translation is CASSTGDTDTQYF.

In its sample, this clonotype was seen many times. V gene TRBV19 combines with J gene TRBJ2-2, with a weak D call TRBD1 (5 bases). The CDR3 contains 15 residues. Germline values: CDR1 LNHDA, CDR2 SQIVND (reference sequence). Trimming stripped 6 bases from V and 5 bases from J, with 16 bases between. CDR3 loop: CASRPGAGLTGELFF. In nucleotides, the CDR3 is TGTGCCAGTAGGCCTGGGGCAGGGTTAACCGGGGAGCTGTTTTTT.

This clonotype showed up just a few times. This sequence joins TRBV10-3 and TRBJ1-3; D uncertain. The CDR3 length is 15 residues. Germline CDR1 and CDR2: ENHRY and SYGVKD. Trimming removed 6 bases at V and 1 base at J, with 13 bases between. The CDR3 sequence: CAIRPDGNSGNTIYF. The CDR3 nucleotides read TGTGCCATCAGGCCGGACGGTAATTCTGGAAACACCATATATTTT.

The sample holds many counts of this clonotype. The CDR3 region has the DNA TGTGCCAGCTGCATCGGGGTCCCCCGCACAGATACGCAGTATTTT. Translating it yields CASCIGVPRTDTQYF. V usage is TRBV6-2 or TRBV6-3 and J usage is TRBJ2-3, with D tentatively TRBD2 (5 bases). V dropped 8 bases and J dropped 1 base, with 16 bases sitting between them. CDR1 and CDR2 from the germline V gene are MNHEY and SVGEGT. This CDR3 is 15 amino acids long.

Many counts were recorded for this clonotype. The chain recombines TRBV7-9 with TRBJ2-2; 9 nucleotides align to TRBD2. CDR3 length: 18 residues. CDR1 and CDR2 from the germline V gene are SEHNR and FQNEAQ (reference sequence). V lost 4 bases, J lost 4 bases, and 13 bases stayed unmatched. CDR3 protein: CASSSRPGTSLGTGELFF. CDR3 DNA: TGTGCCAGCAGCTCCCGTCCCGGGACTAGCTTAGGCACCGGGGAGCTGTTTTTT.

This clonotype was counted ten times or more. The rearrangement uses TRBV13 and TRBJ1-1; TRBD1 aligns across 8 bases. CDR3 length: 14 residues. Trimming at V came to 7 bases and at J to 5 bases, leaving 9 bases not matched to a gene. Per germline, CDR1 PRHDT and CDR2 FYEKMQ (reference sequence). In DNA form, the CDR3 reads TGTGCCAGCACGGGACAGGAACTTGGAACTGAAGCTTTCTTT. It encodes CASTGQELGTEAFF.

This clonotype has only one observation. A much larger clone is a single base away; this may be a read error. The chain links TRBV7-9 to TRBJ2-1, with 11 bases matching TRBD1. This CDR3 is 15 amino acids long. V gave up 8 bases and J gave up 9 bases; unmatched junction bases: 12. CDR1 and CDR2 from the germline V gene are SEHNR and FQNEAQ (reference sequence). The CDR3 DNA follows: TGTGCCAGCTCTTTAGGACAGGGGGCGTGGACTGAGCAGTTCTTC. Residues: CASSLGQGAWTEQFF. Looking up the rest from reference TRBV7-9 and TRBJ2-1 gives the full variable domain: DTGVSQNPRHKITKRGQNVTFRCDPISEHNRLYWYRQTLGQGPEFLTYFQNEAQLEKSRLLSDRFSAERPKGSFSTLEIQRTEQGDSAMYLCASSLGQGAWTEQFFGPGTRLTVL.

V and J are TRBV4-3 and TRBJ2-2; no firm D call. Between the trimmed V and J ends, which lost 2 bases and 4 bases, there was a span of 11 bases. This CDR3 is 15 amino acids long. CDR1 LGHNA and CDR2 YSLEER come from the germline V gene. The CDR3, as DNA: TGCGCCAGCAGCCAAAACTCCAGAAGCACCGGGGAGCTGTTTTTT. It is translated as CASSQNSRSTGELFF.

This clonotype was observed many times. The V gene is TRBV4-1, the J gene TRBJ2-1, with D maybe TRBD1 (5 bases). This CDR3 region has 14 residues. Trimming took off 3 bases at V and 6 bases at J, with 12 bases between the two ends. CDR1 is MGHRA and CDR2 is YSYEKL in the germline V gene. The CDR3 protein is CASSHIQGRNEQFF. The CDR3 nucleotides are TGCGCCAGCAGCCACATCCAGGGTCGCAATGAGCAGTTCTTC.

This clonotype occurred many times. CDR3 coding DNA: TGTGCCAGCAGTCCCGCCGGGGTTACGGGCAATCAGCCCCAGCATTTT. It is translated as CASSPAGVTGNQPQHF. The chain recombines TRBV12-3 or TRBV12-4 with TRBJ1-5, with D uncertain. CDR3 length: 16 amino acids. Trimming removed 5 bases at V and 2 bases at J, with 16 bases between.

Only a few counts were recorded for this clonotype. The chain joins TRBV6-2 or TRBV6-3 to TRBJ2-5, with D possibly TRBD1 on 6 matching bases. Looked up from germline, CDR1 is MNHEY and CDR2 is SVGEGT. The CDR3 runs 14 residues. The V end lost 7 bases, the J end lost 3 bases, and 15 bases lay between the germline ends. The CDR3 reads CASTAPGTKETQYF. The CDR3 DNA is TGTGCCAGCACCGCTCCGGGGACAAAAGAGACCCAGTACTTC.

This clonotype was picked up many times. This rearrangement joins TRBV29-1 to TRBJ2-3, with D uncertain. Germline CDR1 and CDR2: SQVTM and ANQGSEA. V lost 1 base and J 6 bases, leaving 8 bases between the germline ends. The CDR3 runs 12 residues. In nucleotides, the CDR3 is TGCAGCGTTGAAGTCACGCGCGATACGCAGTATTTT. Translated, it gives CSVEVTRDTQYF.